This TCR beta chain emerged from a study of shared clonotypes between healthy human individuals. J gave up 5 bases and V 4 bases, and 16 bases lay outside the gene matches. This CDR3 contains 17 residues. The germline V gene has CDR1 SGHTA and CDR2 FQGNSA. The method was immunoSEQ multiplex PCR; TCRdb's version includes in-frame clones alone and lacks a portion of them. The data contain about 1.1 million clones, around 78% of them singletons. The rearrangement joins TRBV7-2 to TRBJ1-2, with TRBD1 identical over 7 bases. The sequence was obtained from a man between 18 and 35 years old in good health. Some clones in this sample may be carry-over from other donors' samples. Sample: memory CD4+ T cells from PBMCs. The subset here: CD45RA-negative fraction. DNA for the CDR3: TGTGCCAGCAGCTCATGGCCCCAGGGAGGGGGCGAGTATGGCTACACCTTC. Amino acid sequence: CASSSWPQGGGEYGYTF.